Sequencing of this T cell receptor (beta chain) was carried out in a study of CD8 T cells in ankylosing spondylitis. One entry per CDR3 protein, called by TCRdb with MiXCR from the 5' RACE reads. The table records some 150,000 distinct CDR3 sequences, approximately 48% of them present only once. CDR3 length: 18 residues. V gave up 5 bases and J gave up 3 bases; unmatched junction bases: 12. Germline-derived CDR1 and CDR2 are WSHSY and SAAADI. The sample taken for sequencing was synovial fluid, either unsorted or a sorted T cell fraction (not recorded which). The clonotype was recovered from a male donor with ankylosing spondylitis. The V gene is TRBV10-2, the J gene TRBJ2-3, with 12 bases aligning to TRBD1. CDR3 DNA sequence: TGCGCCAGCAGTCTACTGGGACAGGGGGCGCTTCGGACAGATACGCAGTATTTT. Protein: CASSLLGQGALRTDTQYF.